These 25 T cell receptor beta chains share one sample of origin, sequenced in a study of human CD8 memory T cell subsets. Early memory CD8+ T cells that were CCR7+ PD-1+ TIGIT+ and had exhausted-like traits were the TPEX cells. UMI-labeled 5' RACE was the method by which TCR beta libraries were made. TCRdb reprocessed the 5' RACE reads and keeps a single row for each CDR3 protein, giving no DNA. The specimen's table records 9,500 to 12,000 distinct CDR3 sequences. The sequencing input was CD8+ T cells from PBMCs. The receptors come from a human donor in good health.

The rearrangement uses TRBV12-3 or TRBV12-4 and TRBJ1-4; TCRdb reports TRBD1, a call that lacks DNA to check it against. The CDR3 is made up of 15 amino acids. This CDR3 is CASSRRDKLQEKLFF.

This chain joins TRBV7-9 and TRBJ1-5. The CDR3 runs to 14 residues. CDR1 and CDR2 from the germline V gene are SEHNR and FQNEAQ (reference sequence). The CDR3 is CASSPEGTNQPQHF.

The chain couples TRBV6-1 to TRBJ2-7. The CDR3 contains 13 residues. CDR1 is MNHNS, CDR2 SASEGT, per germline. This chain's CDR3 is CASSASTVHEQYF.

The chain uses TRBV19 and TRBJ1-3. Germline CDR1 reads LNHDA; CDR2 reads SQIVND (reference sequence). CDR3 length: 13 residues. The CDR3 reads CASSLGNGNTIYF.

According to its frequency, this clonotype is medium-sized (0.01 to 0.1%). The chain employs TRBV29-1 and TRBJ2-5. CDR3 length equals 11 residues. Germline CDR1 SQVTM, CDR2 ANQGSEA. CDR3 sequence: CSVELSETQYF.

The V and J genes are TRBV29-1 and TRBJ2-3; TCRdb designates TRBD2, a call that cannot be tested without DNA. CDR1 is SQVTM and CDR2 is ANQGSEA in the germline V gene. The CDR3 has 11 residues. The CDR3 loop is CSVGLAGTQYF.

The rearrangement uses TRBV7-2 and TRBJ2-7; TCRdb lists TRBD1, though no DNA is available to test this call. Germline V gives CDR1 SGHTA, CDR2 FQGNSA. This CDR3 has 13 residues. The CDR3 reads CASSLDRVSEQYF.

This clonotype ranks as medium-sized in terms of frequency. This rearrangement joins TRBV2 to TRBJ1-5; TCRdb calls TRBD1, which cannot be checked without DNA. Germline CDR1 SNHLY, CDR2 FYNNEI. The CDR3 is 15 amino acids. The CDR3 protein is CASSRDSYSNQPQHF.

V and J are TRBV11-2 and TRBJ2-2. Germline assignment: CDR1 SGHAT and CDR2 FQNNGV. The CDR3 loop spans 16 amino acids. CDR3 sequence reads: CASSPGLFAATGELFF. Full variable domain (rest looked up from reference TRBV11-2 and TRBJ2-2): EAGVAQSPRYKIIEKRQSVAFWCNPISGHATLYWYQQILGQGPKLLIQFQNNGVVDDSQLPKDRFSAERLKGVDSTLKIQPAKLEDSAVYLCASSPGLFAATGELFFGEGSRLTVL.

This clonotype registers medium-sized by frequency. The gene calls are TRBV29-1 and TRBJ2-1; TCRdb returns TRBD1, unconfirmable since there is no DNA. Per the germline V gene, CDR1 is SQVTM and CDR2 is ANQGSEA. CDR3 length: 12 amino acids. The CDR3 loop reads CSVARNPNEQFF.

The chain employs TRBV2 and TRBJ1-5. The CDR3 spans 16 residues. Germline values: CDR1 SNHLY, CDR2 FYNNEI. The CDR3: CASSEAGRSSNQPQHF.

The chain links TRBV6-2 or TRBV6-3 to TRBJ1-5; no DNA is available, so the TRBD1 call from TCRdb remains unchecked. The CDR3 is 15 amino acids. The germline V gene encodes CDR1 MNHEY and CDR2 SVGEGT. This chain's CDR3 is CASRIQGNGNQPQHF.

This clonotype is classed as medium-sized (0.01 to 0.1%) by frequency. This chain links TRBV4-1 with TRBJ1-1; with no DNA, the TCRdb D assignment of TRBD1 cannot be verified. The CDR3 runs to 15 residues. From germline, CDR1 is MGHRA and CDR2 YSYEKL. CDR3: CASSQGDRRNTEAFF.

The gene calls are TRBV5-1 and TRBJ2-7. This CDR3 spans 14 amino acids. The V gene's germline CDR1 is SGHRS and CDR2 YFSETQ. The CDR3 sequence: CASSLEAMSYEQYF.

The CDR3 here is CASSHYNEQFF. The chain combines TRBV4-1 with TRBJ2-1. CDR1 is MGHRA, CDR2 YSYEKL, per germline. This CDR3 has 11 amino acids.

The gene calls are TRBV4-1 and TRBJ2-7; there is no DNA to check the TCRdb D call of TRBD1. The CDR3 has 15 residues. Germline-derived CDR1 and CDR2 are MGHRA and YSYEKL. This CDR3 is CASSQTGQGSYEQYF.

The chain uses TRBV12-5 and TRBJ2-1; TCRdb names TRBD2, which stays unverified in the absence of DNA. Germline V CDR1 and CDR2: LGHNT, FRNRAP. The length of the CDR3 is 13 residues. This chain's CDR3 is CASAHEAGNEQFF.

V is TRBV11-2 and J is TRBJ2-2; TCRdb indicates TRBD1, and absent DNA this call remains unverified. CDR3 length equals 19 residues. In germline, CDR1 is SGHAT, CDR2 FQNNGV. CDR3 region: CASSLDQDRRGQRTGELFF.

This clonotype is deemed medium-sized by its frequency. V and J are TRBV7-6 and TRBJ2-3. Germline CDR1 SGHVS, CDR2 FNYEAQ. CDR3 size: 13 residues. The CDR3 is CASSTEKFGTQYF.

The V gene is TRBV18, the J gene TRBJ2-5; TCRdb calls TRBD1, which cannot be checked without DNA. This CDR3 is built from 20 residues. CDR1 is KGHSH, CDR2 LQKENI, per germline. CDR3 loop: CASSPDPGLPRTADQETQYF.

V usage is TRBV19 and J usage is TRBJ1-2; TCRdb selects TRBD1, and the lack of DNA leaves this call unchecked. Germline CDR1 is LNHDA and CDR2 is SQIVND (reference sequence). This CDR3 contains 17 residues. The CDR3 protein is CASSIVLGRPRGPGYTF.

This clonotype is identified as medium-sized (0.01 to 0.1%) from frequency. The rearrangement links TRBV5-4 to TRBJ2-2. CDR3 size: 14 residues. Germline CDR1 is SGHNT and CDR2 is YYREEE (reference sequence). The CDR3 sequence is CASSLETAVGELFF. The whole variable domain, remainder taken from reference TRBV5-4 and TRBJ2-2, is ETGVTQSPTHLIKTRGQQVTLRCSSQSGHNTVSWYQQALGQGPQFIFQYYREEENGRGNFPPRFSGLQFPNYSSELNVNALELDDSALYLCASSLETAVGELFFGEGSRLTVL.

The genes are TRBV14 and TRBJ1-1. Germline lookup yields CDR1 SGHDN and CDR2 FVKESK. The CDR3 consists of 17 residues. The CDR3: CASSQDHGGPSNTEAFF. Drawing the rest from reference TRBV14 and TRBJ1-1, the complete variable domain is EAGVTQFPSHSVIEKGQTVTLRCDPISGHDNLYWYRRVMGKEIKFLLHFVKESKQDESGMPNNRFLAERTGGTYSTLKVQPAELEDSGVYFCASSQDHGGPSNTEAFFGQGTRLTVV.

The chain links TRBV6-5 to TRBJ1-6; TCRdb selects TRBD1, and the lack of DNA leaves this call unchecked. CDR3 length: 17 amino acids. In germline, CDR1 is MNHEY, CDR2 SVGAGI. The CDR3 sequence is CASSPSGTFSYNSPLHF.

The chain recombines TRBV15 with TRBJ1-1; TCRdb selects TRBD1, and the lack of DNA leaves this call unchecked. The CDR3 length is 14 residues. Germline values: CDR1 LNHNV, CDR2 YYDKDF (reference sequence). This CDR3 is CATSRVWGKVEAFF.